The 23 T cell receptor beta chains given below trace back to one sample, sequenced in a study of CD8 T cells in ankylosing spondylitis. One entry per CDR3 protein, called by TCRdb with MiXCR from the 5' RACE reads. Among some 130,000 distinct CDR3 sequences listed, roughly 13% were seen once. Sequenced input: blood, either unsorted or a sorted T cell fraction (not recorded which). These receptors were collected from a female donor with ankylosing spondylitis or in good health (not recorded which).

The genes are TRBV19 and TRBJ2-3; TRBD1 matches 9 bases. Germline V CDR1 and CDR2: LNHDA, SQIVND (reference sequence). The CDR3 spans 15 residues. V shed 3 bases, J shed 3 bases, and the junction held 4 bases outside the gene matches. In DNA, the CDR3 is TGTGCCAGTAGTATCGGGACAGGGTCAACAGATACGCAGTATTTT. Its protein product is CASSIGTGSTDTQYF.

This clonotype has just a few counts. The chain combines TRBV27 with TRBJ2-1; D unresolved. The CDR3 has 16 amino acids. V was pared by 2 bases and J by 1 base, with 12 bases between. Germline CDR1 is MNHEY and CDR2 is SMNVEV (reference sequence). Here the CDR3 reads CASSLGPVGSYNEQFF. The CDR3 DNA sequence: TGTGCCAGCAGTTTAGGCCCAGTAGGGTCCTACAATGAGCAGTTCTTC.

In this sample, this clonotype turned up many times. The genes are TRBV7-8 and TRBJ2-1; D is unclear. Germline values: CDR1 SGHVS, CDR2 FQNEAQ. This CDR3 is 14 amino acids long. V was trimmed by 5 bases and J by 0 bases, leaving 8 bases between them. CDR3 region: CASSPRTSYNEQFF. Written as DNA, the CDR3 is TGTGCCAGCAGCCCCAGGACCTCCTACAATGAGCAGTTCTTC.

The chain employs TRBV9 and TRBJ1-1; D possibly corresponds to TRBD1 (5 bases). The CDR3 has 15 amino acids. Trimming shortened V by 0 bases and J by 4 bases, and 13 bases separated the two germline ends. The germline CDR1 and CDR2 sequences are SGDLS and YYNGEE. This CDR3 is CASSVGGTGSTEAFF. CDR3 in DNA: TGTGCCAGCAGCGTAGGGGGGACGGGAAGCACTGAAGCTTTCTTT.

This sequence joins TRBV6-6 and TRBJ1-1; the match to TRBD1 covers 7 bases. J lost 10 bases, V lost 8 bases, and 7 bases had no gene match. The CDR3 sequence is 11 residues long. The V gene's germline CDR1 is MNHNY and CDR2 SVGAGI (reference sequence). The CDR3 coding sequence is TGTGCCAGCCACCGACAGGGAATAGCTTTCTTT. It is translated as CASHRQGIAFF.

This clonotype was counted many times. The chain has TRBV9 and TRBJ2-3; 11 nucleotides line up with TRBD1. Germline values: CDR1 SGDLS, CDR2 YYNGEE. V shed 4 bases, J shed 4 bases, and the junction held 11 bases outside the gene matches. There are 17 residues in the CDR3. This CDR3 is CASSLTRDRGMADTQYF. CDR3 nucleotide sequence: TGTGCCAGCAGCTTAACACGGGACAGGGGGATGGCAGATACGCAGTATTTT.

This sequence joins TRBV2 and TRBJ2-1; D might be TRBD1 (6 bases). This CDR3 comprises 13 residues. V was trimmed by 5 bases and J by 7 bases, leaving 12 bases between them. CDR1 and CDR2 from the germline V gene are SNHLY and FYNNEI. CDR3 region: CASSRRQENEQFF. The CDR3, as DNA: TGTGCCAGCAGTAGACGACAGGAGAATGAGCAGTTCTTC.

At least ten counts were recorded for this clonotype. This rearrangement joins TRBV12-3 or TRBV12-4 to TRBJ1-5; TRBD1 agrees at 8 bases. The ends lost 6 bases at V and 9 bases at J; junction bases unmatched: 7. The CDR3 has 13 residues. CDR3 nucleotide sequence: TGTGCCAGCAGCGAGAACAGGGGGGGGCCCCAGCATTTT. Its translation: CASSENRGGPQHF.

The chain uses TRBV27 and TRBJ1-1; TRBD1 matches at 7 bases. The length of the CDR3 is 15 residues. The V gene's germline CDR1 is MNHEY and CDR2 SMNVEV (reference sequence). V was pared by 5 bases and J by 0 bases, with 6 bases of the junction left unmatched. CDR3 sequence: CASSGDRTMNTEAFF. For the CDR3, the DNA is TGTGCCAGCAGTGGGGACAGAACCATGAACACTGAAGCTTTCTTT.

The chain combines TRBV2 with TRBJ2-3; a weak D match, TRBD2 (6 bases). Trimming removed 6 bases from V and 2 bases from J, with 12 bases in between. CDR3 length: 14 residues. Germline values: CDR1 SNHLY, CDR2 FYNNEI. The CDR3 protein is CASRTGTDTDTQYF. The DNA of the CDR3 is TGTGCCAGCAGGACCGGGACTGACACAGATACGCAGTATTTT.

The rearrangement links TRBV7-8 to TRBJ1-5, with a weak D call TRBD1 (5 bases). CDR3 length: 15 amino acids. CDR1 is SGHVS and CDR2 is FQNEAQ in the germline V gene. Trimming pared 1 base from V and 4 bases from J, leaving 11 bases between. The DNA for the CDR3 is TGTGCCAGCAGCTTAGAAGTCAGGGCGAATCAGCCCCAGCATTTT. Translated, it gives CASSLEVRANQPQHF.

This clonotype was seen at least ten times. The chain recombines TRBV6-1 with TRBJ1-5; 7 nucleotides align to TRBD1. CDR1 and CDR2 from the germline V gene are MNHNS and SASEGT. This CDR3 contains 15 residues. V lost 5 bases to trimming and J lost 4 bases; unmatched junction nucleotides: 8. The CDR3 sequence is CASSQGESLNQPQHF. Here the CDR3 DNA reads TGTGCCAGCAGTCAGGGGGAGTCATTAAATCAGCCCCAGCATTTT.

This clonotype was seen repeatedly, ten times or more. This rearrangement joins TRBV2 to TRBJ2-1, with D unresolved. The germline CDR1 and CDR2 sequences are SNHLY and FYNNEI. Deletions cut 3 bases from V and 9 bases from J, with 12 bases between. This CDR3 is 13 amino acids long. DNA for the CDR3: TGTGCCAGCAGTGAGTGGGGTAATGGTGAGCAGTTCTTC. Its protein product is CASSEWGNGEQFF.

V is TRBV9 and J is TRBJ2-2; TRBD2 might be the D (7 bases). Germline CDR1 SGDLS, CDR2 YYNGEE. Trimming removed 7 bases at V and 4 bases at J, with 17 bases between. This CDR3 spans 15 amino acids. This CDR3 is CASAGAGALTGELFF. In DNA, the CDR3 is TGTGCCAGCGCCGGGGCGGGGGCCCTCACCGGGGAGCTGTTTTTT.

This clonotype was counted at least ten times. The chain uses TRBV25-1 and TRBJ1-1, with D unresolved. Trimming stripped 3 bases from V and 3 bases from J, with 8 bases between. The CDR3 sequence is 13 residues long. CDR1 is MGHDK and CDR2 is SYGVNS in the germline V gene. The CDR3 spells CASSDGSYTEAFF. The DNA for the CDR3 is TGTGCCAGCAGTGACGGGTCTTACACTGAAGCTTTCTTT.

In its sample, this clonotype was seen many times. The J gene is TRBJ2-2, the V gene TRBV4-2; the match to TRBD2 covers 10 bases. Trimming removed 0 bases from V and 5 bases from J; junction bases left unmatched: 12. The V gene's germline CDR1 is LGHNA and CDR2 YNFKEQ. This CDR3 is built from 19 residues. The CDR3: CASSQDGVSLAGNTGELFF. DNA for the CDR3: TGTGCCAGCAGCCAAGATGGTGTCTCACTAGCGGGGAATACCGGGGAGCTGTTTTTT.

The rearrangement uses TRBV6-1 and TRBJ2-1, with 8 bases matching TRBD2. This CDR3 comprises 17 residues. Trimming removed 9 bases from V and 0 bases from J; junction bases left unmatched: 13. Germline V gives CDR1 MNHNS, CDR2 SASEGT. For the CDR3, the DNA is TGTGCCAGTTCTTTCCAGAGGAGCGGGAGCTCCTACAATGAGCAGTTCTTC. This translates into CASSFQRSGSSYNEQFF.

This clonotype came up many times. The chain is built from TRBV29-1 and TRBJ1-3, with TRBD1 as a possible D gene (5 bases). The CDR3 runs 13 residues. Trimming stripped 5 bases from V and 6 bases from J, with 14 bases between. Germline V CDR1 and CDR2: SQVTM, ANQGSEA. The CDR3 region is CSVRGGAENTIYF. CDR3 nucleotide sequence: TGCAGCGTTCGAGGAGGGGCCGAAAACACCATATATTTT.

This chain joins TRBV7-3 and TRBJ2-1; 15 nucleotides align to TRBD2. With V trimmed by 5 bases and J by 2 bases, 4 bases remained unmatched. The CDR3 runs 17 residues. Per germline, CDR1 SGHTA and CDR2 FQGTGA. For the CDR3, the DNA is TGTGCCAGCAGCCAGGGACTAGCGGGGGGACCCTACAATGAGCAGTTCTTC. Its translation is CASSQGLAGGPYNEQFF.

This clonotype was observed a few times. The chain carries TRBV5-1 and TRBJ2-2; D not resolved. The CDR3 covers 14 residues. Trimming left V 0 bases short and J 5 bases short, with 8 bases between. CDR1 is SGHRS and CDR2 is YFSETQ in the germline V gene. CDR3 in amino acids: CASSLGAQTGELFF. The CDR3 DNA reads TGCGCCAGCAGCTTGGGGGCCCAGACCGGGGAGCTGTTTTTT.

This clonotype showed up just a few times. CDR3 loop: CSVAEAMAQYF. The CDR3 DNA follows: TGCAGCGTTGCTGAGGCTATGGCGCAGTATTTT. The chain employs TRBV29-1 and TRBJ2-3; D not certain. The V and J ends lost 4 bases and 10 bases respectively, with 12 bases between them. Germline V gene sequence: CDR1 SQVTM, CDR2 ANQGSEA. The CDR3 loop spans 11 amino acids.

This clonotype was seen only a few times. DNA for the CDR3: TGTGCCAGTAGAGGGCTAGCGGGGGGAGACAATGAGCAGTTCTTC. Translated, it gives CASRGLAGGDNEQFF. V gene TRBV19 combines with J gene TRBJ2-1; TRBD2 matches at 11 bases. After removal of 6 bases from V and 5 bases from J, the junction contained 6 bases not matched to a gene. The CDR3 contains 15 residues. Germline V gene sequence: CDR1 LNHDA, CDR2 SQIVND (reference sequence).

The sample holds many counts of this clonotype. The rearrangement joins TRBV9 to TRBJ2-7; TRBD2 matches 10 bases. This CDR3 spans 15 amino acids. Losses at the gene ends were 1 base for V and 4 bases for J; bases not matched to a gene: 5. Germline CDR1 SGDLS, CDR2 YYNGEE. CDR3 sequence (DNA): TGTGCCAGCAGCGTAAGGGCTAGCGGGAGTTACGAGCAGTACTTC. It encodes CASSVRASGSYEQYF.